The subject of this entry is one T cell receptor beta chain. What it recognizes is unknown. These data belong to a study of blood T cells in healthy people across ages. Study at large: There was about one barcoded beta molecule captured by template switching per two T cells. General observations from the study: With donor CMV status unknown, expanded clonotype changes were possibly confounded. Age showed a roughly linear inverse relationship with TCR beta diversity per million T cells. There were more naive CD4+ cells and higher diversity in long-lived donors than in aged donors.

This CDR3 has 15 amino acids. Germline CDR1 reads LNHNV; CDR2 reads YYDKDF (reference sequence). A second PCR, run for 7 to 11 cycles, used a sample-barcoded 5' primer plus a J-beta primer mix. TCRdb recomputed calls from the 5' RACE reads with MiXCR, one row per CDR3 protein. The table shows hundreds of thousands of distinct CDR3 sequences, with about 28% occurring only once. This TCR derives from a woman aged 80 or older in good health. The sequenced sample was blood. The rearrangement links TRBV15 to TRBJ2-1; 7 bases are a match to TRBD1. The J call is uncertain, as TRBJ2-7 better fits the DNA end. CDR3 coding DNA: TGTGCCACCAGCAGAACGGACAGGAGAATCTACGAGCAGTACTTC. It is translated as CATSRTDRRIYEQYF.